A single T cell receptor (beta chain) is shown here with its context. Its antigen is not known. Profiling relied on immunoSEQ multiplex PCR, and the TCRdb table lists in-frame clones only, not all of them. Here the sample spans around 6,400 clones, about 50% being singletons. Multiple geographically separated regions of the hepatocellular carcinoma nodule were sampled separately. All patients had early-stage hepatocellular carcinoma and were untreated before surgical resection. The data belong to a study of intratumoral heterogeneity in liver cancer. Findings of the study overall: No significant regional difference in overall T cell clonality was found.

V gave up 0 bases and J gave up 6 bases, with 14 bases separating them. The CDR3 has 15 amino acids. Looked up from germline, CDR1 is SGDLS and CDR2 is YYNGEE. This TCR was sampled from a man in his 70s with hepatocellular carcinoma. The sample was tumor tissue, taken before any cancer treatment. The chain links TRBV9 to TRBJ2-3, with D perhaps TRBD2 (7 bases). DNA for the CDR3: TGTGCCAGCAGCGTAGTGGGGGGGGCCATGGATACGCAGTATTTT. Amino acid sequence: CASSVVGGAMDTQYF.